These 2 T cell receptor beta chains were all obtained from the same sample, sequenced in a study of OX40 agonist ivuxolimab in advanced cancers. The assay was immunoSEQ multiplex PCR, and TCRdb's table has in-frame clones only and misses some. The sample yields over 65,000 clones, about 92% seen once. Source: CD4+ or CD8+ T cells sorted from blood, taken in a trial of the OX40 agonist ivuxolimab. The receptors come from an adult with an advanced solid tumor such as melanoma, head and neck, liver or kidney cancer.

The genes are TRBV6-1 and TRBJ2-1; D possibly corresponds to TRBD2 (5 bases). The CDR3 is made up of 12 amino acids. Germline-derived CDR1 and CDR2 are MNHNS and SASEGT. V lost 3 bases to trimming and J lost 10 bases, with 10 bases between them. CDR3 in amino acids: CASSELAWEQFF. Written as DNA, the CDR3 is TGTGCCAGCAGTGAGCTAGCCTGGGAGCAGTTCTTC.

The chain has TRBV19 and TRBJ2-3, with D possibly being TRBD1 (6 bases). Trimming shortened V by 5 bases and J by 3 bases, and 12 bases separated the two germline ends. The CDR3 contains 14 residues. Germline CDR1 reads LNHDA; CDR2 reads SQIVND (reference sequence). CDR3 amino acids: CASSPRQATDTQYF. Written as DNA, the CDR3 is TGTGCCAGTAGTCCTCGACAGGCAACAGATACGCAGTATTTT. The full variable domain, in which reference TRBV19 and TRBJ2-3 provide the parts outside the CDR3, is DGGITQSPKYLFRKEGQNVTLSCEQNLNHDAMYWYRQDPGQGLRLIYYSQIVNDFQKGDIAEGYSVSREKKESFPLTVTSAQKNPTAFYLCASSPRQATDTQYFGPGTRLTVL.